This T cell receptor beta chain was documented in a study of cytomegalovirus exposure and HLA in healthy donors. The J segment lost 0 bases and the V segment lost 2 bases, leaving 1 base of the junction unmatched. This CDR3 is 16 amino acids long. Looked up from germline, CDR1 is SGHTA and CDR2 is FQGTGA. This PCR relied on a set of 60 Vbeta primers and 13 Jbeta primers. TCRdb's copy holds only in-frame clones and misses some; the assay was immunoSEQ multiplex PCR. The sample holds 150,000 or so clones, 60% to 80% seen once. Worth noting for this clone: Its antigen remains unknown.

Study-wide points: A later analysis showed that HLA-associated TCR beta chains had undergone more clonal expansion than equally common others.

This chain uses TRBV7-3 with TRBJ2-3, with 11 bases lining up with TRBD2. The sample taken for sequencing was PBMCs. The clonotype comes from a middle-aged woman in good health and CMV-seronegative. CDR3 nucleotides: TGTGCCAGCAGCTTAGTAGCGGGGGGGAGCACAGATACGCAGTATTTT. This translates into CASSLVAGGSTDTQYF.